This is a list of T cell receptor beta chains from one sample in a study of Ad26.COV2.S vaccination and SARS-CoV-2 variants. The assay was immunoSEQ multiplex PCR, and TCRdb's table has in-frame clones only and misses some. This repertoire shows approximately 240,000 clones, more than 75% found once; its top ten account for about 10%. Sequenced here: peripheral blood, sampled in a trial of Ad26.COV2.S vaccine versus placebo. The receptors were gathered from a person aged 18-65 years who received the Ad26.COV2.S COVID-19 vaccine or a placebo. Both conserved end residues are part of each CDR3. Fields, in order: J gene, clone size, D gene, V gene, CDR3 DNA, CDR3 protein. The D gene is left open where the match is weak. The size entry is marked missing in some rows and otherwise reads once, few, many or a size class.

TRBJ2-7 - TRBD1 TRBV29-1 TGCAGCGTTGATGGGACAGGCTACGAGCAGTACTTC CSVDGTGYEQYF
TRBJ1-1 - - TRBV11-2 TGTGCCAGCAGCTTAGAGGGGGGCCTCACTGAAGCTTTCTTT CASSLEGGLTEAFF
TRBJ2-7 - TRBD1 TRBV30 TGTGCCTGGAGTGTCGACAGGGCCTCCTACGAGCAGTACTTC CAWSVDRASYEQYF
TRBJ1-2 - - TRBV7-2 TGTGCCAGCAGCTTAAAGGGGGGGAGCTATGGCTACACCTTC CASSLKGGSYGYTF
TRBJ1-5 - - TRBV19 TGTGCCACTTTACAGGGATGGGATCAGCCCCAGCATTTT CATLQGWDQPQHF
TRBJ2-2 - TRBD2 TRBV11-2 TGTGCCAGCAGCTTAACACTAGCGACTACCGGGGAGCTGTTTTTT CASSLTLATTGELFF
TRBJ2-5 - TRBD1 TRBV4-2 TGTGCCAGCAGGCCGACAGGGGCCGAGACCCAGTACTTC CASRPTGAETQYF
TRBJ1-5 - - TRBV28 TGTGCCAGCAGTTTCGGGTTTAGGTTTACTGGCAATCAGCCCCAGCATTTT CASSFGFRFTGNQPQHF
TRBJ1-1 - - TRBV20-1 TGCAGTGCTAGTTTAGGGGCTGAAGCTTTCTTT CSASLGAEAFF
TRBJ2-1 - TRBD2 TRBV9 TGTGCCAGCAGCGTAGTTGAGGGGACTAGCGGGAGGGCCGGCAATGAGCAGTTCTTC CASSVVEGTSGRAGNEQFF
TRBJ2-7 - - TRBV21-1 TGTGCCAGCAGCAGGTACAACAGGGTCAGGGAGCAGTACTTC CASSRYNRVREQYF
TRBJ2-7 - - TRBV5-1 TGCGCCAGCAGCGGTGTGGGGGGATGGGAGCAGTACTTC CASSGVGGWEQYF
TRBJ2-5 - - TRBV7-3 TGTGCCAGCAGCTCCGACCAAGAGACCCAGTACTTC CASSSDQETQYF
TRBJ1-5 - - TRBV29-1 TGCAGCGGAGGAGATGGTCAGCCCCAGCATTTT CSGGDGQPQHF
TRBJ2-5 - TRBD1 TRBV6-5 TGTGCCAGCAGTTACGACAGGGGGACAAGTGAGACCCAGTACTTC CASSYDRGTSETQYF
TRBJ2-3 - TRBD1 TRBV9 TGTGCCAGCAGCTTCTCCGGGACAGGGGGTACAGATACGCAGTATTTT CASSFSGTGGTDTQYF
TRBJ1-4 - - TRBV20-1 TGCAGTGCTAGTAGGGTGACTAATGAAAAACTGTTTTTT CSASRVTNEKLFF
TRBJ2-5 few - TRBV5-1 TGCGCCAGCAGCTTCAAGGGGGCGGGGGAGACCCAGTACTTC CASSFKGAGETQYF
TRBJ2-7 many - TRBV6-5 TGTGCCACCTCAGGACCACGGGCCTACGAGCAGTACTTC CATSGPRAYEQYF
TRBJ2-3 - - TRBV5-1 TGCGCCAGCAGCTTGACTTCAGGTTCCGGCACAGATACGCAGTATTTT CASSLTSGSGTDTQYF
TRBJ1-2 - - TRBV21-1 TGTGCCAGCAGCAAAGGCCCCGACAGGAACTATGGCTACACCTTC CASSKGPDRNYGYTF
TRBJ2-1 few - TRBV7-2 TGTGCCAGCAGCTTACCACAGGGAAATGAGCAGTTCTTC CASSLPQGNEQFF
TRBJ2-7 few - TRBV27 TGTGCCAGCAGTTTGACAGCCTCCTACGAGCAGTACTTC CASSLTASYEQYF
TRBJ2-5 - - TRBV30 TGTGCCTGGGGGACCGGGATAACAAAAGAGACCCAGTACTTC CAWGTGITKETQYF
TRBJ1-2 - - TRBV25-1 TGTGCCAGCAGTGGGCACGGGGGGTACTCTGGCTACACCTTC CASSGHGGYSGYTF
TRBJ1-2 - - TRBV28 TGTGCCAGCCAATCCCCTCGATACTATGGCTACACCTTC CASQSPRYYGYTF
TRBJ1-1 - - TRBV3-1/TRBV3-2 TGTGCCAGCAGCCAAGTAGTTGCCGCAGGGACTGAAGCTTTCTTT CASSQVVAAGTEAFF
TRBJ2-5 - TRBD1 TRBV4-3 TGCGCCAGCAGCCAAGACACCGGGACAGAAGAGACCCAGTACTTC CASSQDTGTEETQYF
TRBJ2-4 once - TRBV19 TGTGCCAGTAGTATTGCGGGGACAAGCCTGTCCATTCAGTACTTC CASSIAGTSLSIQYF
TRBJ1-3 - - TRBV1 TGCACCAGCAGCCAAGGGGTTATGCTAACAGGGGGATCTGGAAACACCATATATTTT CTSSQGVMLTGGSGNTIYF
TRBJ1-6 - - TRBV7-6 TGTGCCAGCAGCTCCAGGGTATCGGATTCACCCCTCCACTTT CASSSRVSDSPLHF
TRBJ1-2 - - TRBV5-8 TGTGCCAGCAGCTTTACATGGGACGGCTACACCTTC CASSFTWDGYTF
TRBJ2-3 - TRBD2 TRBV5-1 TGCGCCAGCAGCTTACAACCCTCGGGACTAGCGGGGGGAAGCACAGATACGCAGTATTTT CASSLQPSGLAGGSTDTQYF
TRBJ2-4 few - TRBV6-5 TGTGCCAGCAGTTACTCGAACCCGCCCAACATTCAGTACTTC CASSYSNPPNIQYF
TRBJ1-1 - TRBD1 TRBV4-3 TGCGCCAGCAGCCAAGATGCCCCGGGACAGGGGAACACTGAAGCTTTCTTT CASSQDAPGQGNTEAFF
TRBJ1-6 few - TRBV6-4 TGTGCCAGCAGTGACAATGGGGGTCCATCTTCACCCCTCCACTTT CASSDNGGPSSPLHF
TRBJ2-2 - - TRBV7-2 TGTGCCAGCAGCCTTAATCTGGTGGGAACCGGGGAGCTGTTTTTT CASSLNLVGTGELFF
TRBJ1-5 - - TRBV6-2/TRBV6-3 TGTGCCAGCAGTTATACAGGGAGCCTAGCGGGGCAGCCCCAGCATTTT CASSYTGSLAGQPQHF
TRBJ1-2 - TRBD1 TRBV18 TGTGCCAGCTCACAAAGAGACAGGGTAGCTAACTATGGCTACACCTTC CASSQRDRVANYGYTF